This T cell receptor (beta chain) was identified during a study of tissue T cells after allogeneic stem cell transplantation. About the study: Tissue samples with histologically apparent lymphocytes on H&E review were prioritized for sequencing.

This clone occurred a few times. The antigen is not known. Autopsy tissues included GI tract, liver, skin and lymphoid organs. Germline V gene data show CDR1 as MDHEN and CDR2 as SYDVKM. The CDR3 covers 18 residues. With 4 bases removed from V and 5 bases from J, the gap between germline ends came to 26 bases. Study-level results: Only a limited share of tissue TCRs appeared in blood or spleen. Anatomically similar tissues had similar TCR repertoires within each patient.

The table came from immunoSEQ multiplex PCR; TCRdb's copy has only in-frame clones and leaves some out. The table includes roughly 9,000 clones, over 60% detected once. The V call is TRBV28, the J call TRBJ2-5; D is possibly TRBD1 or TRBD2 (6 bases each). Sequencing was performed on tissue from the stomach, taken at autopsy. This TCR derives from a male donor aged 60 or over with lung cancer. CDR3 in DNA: TGTGCCAGCAGTTCCCGGGGCGGTAGGGGGGCGATAGAGGAGACCCAGTACTTC. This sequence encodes CASSSRGGRGAIEETQYF.